The present T cell receptor (beta chain) was sequenced within a study of CD4+ T cells in melanoma (dated by TCRdb to between 2021 and 2024). At the level of the whole study: The study examined neoantigen-specific CD4+ T cells in human melanoma.

Germline trimming amounts to 4 bases on V and 8 bases on J, with 13 as the count of junction bases outside the gene matches. CDR1 and CDR2 were assigned from the germline V gene as LGHNT and FRNRAP. Inclusive of the bounding cysteine and phenylalanine, the CDR3 is 15 residues long. Kept here is only the CDR3 DNA, which spans 45 bases and is read in frame from base 1. On this clone itself: Its antigen remains unidentified. Base qualities are not provided; no much larger clone lies one nucleotide away.

Library generation was performed with the immunoSEQ multiplex PCR assay. Drawn from immuneACCESS, this table holds only the in-frame rearrangements with V and J called that TCRdb kept. Clones are partly lost; checked studies trace under half to an unresolved V gene and leave the rest unexplained. The sample contains around 55,000 clones, roughly 69% of them found a single time. The ten largest clones represent about 5.1% of the sample. General conclusions and limits of the study: The report described a correlation between neoantigen-specific CD4+ T cells and the function of CD8+ T cells, macrophages and B cells. Neoantigen-specific CD4+ T cells in melanoma were reported to have a range of differentiation states.

Patients with melanoma were used as donors. This sequence was found in a human donor with melanoma. Sequencing was done on a sample of tumor tissue. The rearrangement joined TRBV12-5 to TRBJ1-2; 7 central bases correspond to TRBD1. The DNA is as follows: TGTGCTAGTGGTTCCACAGGGGCCCCTCTGGGAGGCTACACCTTC. The translation is CASGSTGAPLGGYTF. Supplemented by the reference TRBV12-5 and TRBJ1-2 proteins around the CDR3, the complete variable domain is DARVTQTPRHKVTEMGQEVTMRCQPILGHNTVFWYRQTMMQGLELLAYFRNRAPLDDSGMPKDRFSAEMPDATLATLKIQPSEPRDSAVYFCASGSTGAPLGGYTFGSGTRLTVV.